This T cell receptor (beta chain) stems from a study of blood T cell repertoires in COVID-19. This table comes from immunoSEQ multiplex PCR, and its TCRdb copy is limited to in-frame clones, with some not included. The sample includes about 160,000 clones, less than 85% of them seen just once. In germline, CDR1 is SSHAT, CDR2 FNYEAQ (reference sequence). Trimming removed 5 bases at V and 0 bases at J, with 10 bases between. The CDR3 extends over 15 amino acids. This TCR came from a man aged 60 to 69 who had recovered from COVID-19. The genes are TRBV7-7 and TRBJ2-2; the D gene is possibly TRBD1 (6 bases). Sequenced: PBMCs or T cells enriched from blood (not recorded which). The DNA for the CDR3 is TGTGCCAGCAGCCCAGGGGTATCGAACACCGGGGAGCTGTTTTTT. Its protein is CASSPGVSNTGELFF.